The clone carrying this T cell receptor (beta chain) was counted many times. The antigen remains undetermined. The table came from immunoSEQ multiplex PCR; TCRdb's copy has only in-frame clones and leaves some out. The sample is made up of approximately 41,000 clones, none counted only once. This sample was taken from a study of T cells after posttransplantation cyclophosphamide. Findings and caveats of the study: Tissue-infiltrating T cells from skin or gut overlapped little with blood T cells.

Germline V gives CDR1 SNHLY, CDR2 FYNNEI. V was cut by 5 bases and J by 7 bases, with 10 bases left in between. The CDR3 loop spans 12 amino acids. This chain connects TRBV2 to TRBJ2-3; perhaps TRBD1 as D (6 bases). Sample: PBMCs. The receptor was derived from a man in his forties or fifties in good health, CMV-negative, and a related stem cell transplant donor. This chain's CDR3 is CASSRTAHTQYF. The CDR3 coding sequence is TGTGCCAGCAGTAGGACAGCTCATACGCAGTATTTT.